One and the same sample provided the 8 T cell receptor beta chains below, sequenced in a study of blood T cell repertoires in COVID-19 (dated by TCRdb to the early 2020s). The library was built by means of the immunoSEQ multiplex PCR assay. TCRdb's version of the immuneACCESS table is confined to in-frame rearrangements and falls short of the full clone set. An unresolved V gene accounts for under half of the shortfall where checked; the remainder is of unknown origin. This sample lists hundreds of thousands of clones; 80% to 90% were detected once. The ten biggest clones cover 2.2% of the sample. Specimen: PBMCs or T cells enriched from blood (not recorded which). The receptors were gathered from a man younger than 45 who had recovered from COVID-19.

This rearrangement joins TRBV2 to TRBJ1-4; D ambiguous. This CDR3 has 16 residues. The ends were cut back, 2 bases at V and 0 bases at J, with 10 bases in the middle. CDR1 SNHLY and CDR2 FYNNEI come from the germline V gene. The chain's CDR3 is CASSEYAAATNEKLFF. For the CDR3, the DNA is TGTGCCAGCAGTGAATATGCAGCGGCAACTAATGAAAAACTGTTTTTT.

This sequence joins TRBV7-2 and TRBJ1-2; a possible D gene is TRBD1 (5 bases). Trimming removed 3 bases from V and 7 bases from J, with 12 bases in between. The CDR3 length is 13 residues. From germline, CDR1 is SGHTA and CDR2 FQGNSA. CDR3 in amino acids: CASSFSQGRGYTF. For the CDR3, the DNA is TGTGCCAGCAGCTTTTCCCAGGGCCGTGGCTACACCTTC.

The chain couples TRBV7-2 to TRBJ2-5; D gene uncertain. The CDR3 extends over 14 amino acids. The V gene's germline CDR1 is SGHTA and CDR2 FQGNSA. The V gene lost 6 bases and the J gene lost 1 base, with 12 bases spanning the gap. As DNA, the CDR3 is TGTGCCAGCAGAGAGACATCCATCCAAGAGACCCAGTACTTC. It specifies CASRETSIQETQYF.

This chain uses TRBV5-5 with TRBJ1-4, with D hard to call. Trimming left V 0 bases short and J 15 bases short, with 18 bases between. This CDR3 contains 14 residues. The germline V gene encodes CDR1 SGHKS and CDR2 YYEKEE (reference sequence). The chain's CDR3 is CASSLETLNPRVFF. CDR3 sequence (DNA): TGTGCCAGCAGCTTGGAAACTCTGAACCCGAGGGTGTTTTTT.

The gene calls are TRBV5-4 and TRBJ2-3; the D is unclear. V was pared by 0 bases and J by 9 bases, with 14 bases between. The germline gives CDR1 SGHNT, CDR2 YYREEE (reference sequence). The CDR3 has 14 residues. The CDR3 DNA follows: TGTGCCAGCAGCTTGGTGGGCGCTGGATCCACGCAGTATTTT. Translated, it gives CASSLVGAGSTQYF.

The chain is built from TRBV28 and TRBJ1-1; the D is unclear. From germline, CDR1 is MDHEN and CDR2 SYDVKM. This CDR3 spans 13 amino acids. The V gene lost 9 bases and the J gene lost 1 base, with 12 bases spanning the gap. This CDR3 reads CASKLTANTEAFF. The CDR3, as DNA: TGTGCCAGTAAACTTACAGCGAACACTGAAGCTTTCTTT.

This clone was detected only once. The chain couples TRBV5-1 to TRBJ1-4, with D possibly being TRBD1 (5 bases). This CDR3 is built from 15 residues. V was clipped by 4 bases and J by 5 bases, with 15 bases between them. The germline gives CDR1 SGHRS, CDR2 YFSETQ. CDR3 protein: CASSKEGTFNEKLFF. Here the CDR3 DNA reads TGCGCCAGCAGCAAAGAGGGGACTTTCAATGAAAAACTGTTTTTT.

The chain has TRBV19 and TRBJ2-2; 10 bases are a match to TRBD1. CDR3 length equals 18 residues. J lost 0 bases, V lost 3 bases, and 7 bases had no gene match. Germline CDR1 LNHDA, CDR2 SQIVND (reference sequence). The CDR3 reads CASSMRGTGATNTGELFF. In DNA form, the CDR3 reads TGTGCCAGTAGTATGAGAGGGACAGGGGCAACGAACACCGGGGAGCTGTTTTTT.